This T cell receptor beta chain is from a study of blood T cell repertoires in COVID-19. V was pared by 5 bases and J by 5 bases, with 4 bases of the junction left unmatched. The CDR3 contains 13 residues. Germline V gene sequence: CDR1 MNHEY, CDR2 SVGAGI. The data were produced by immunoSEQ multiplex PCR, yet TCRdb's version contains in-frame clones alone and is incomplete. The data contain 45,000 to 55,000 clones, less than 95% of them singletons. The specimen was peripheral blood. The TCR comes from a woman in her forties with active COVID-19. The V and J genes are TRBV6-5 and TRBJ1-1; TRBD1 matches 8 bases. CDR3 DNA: TGTGCCAGCAGTAGACAGGGGTTTACTGAAGCTTTCTTT. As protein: CASSRQGFTEAFF.